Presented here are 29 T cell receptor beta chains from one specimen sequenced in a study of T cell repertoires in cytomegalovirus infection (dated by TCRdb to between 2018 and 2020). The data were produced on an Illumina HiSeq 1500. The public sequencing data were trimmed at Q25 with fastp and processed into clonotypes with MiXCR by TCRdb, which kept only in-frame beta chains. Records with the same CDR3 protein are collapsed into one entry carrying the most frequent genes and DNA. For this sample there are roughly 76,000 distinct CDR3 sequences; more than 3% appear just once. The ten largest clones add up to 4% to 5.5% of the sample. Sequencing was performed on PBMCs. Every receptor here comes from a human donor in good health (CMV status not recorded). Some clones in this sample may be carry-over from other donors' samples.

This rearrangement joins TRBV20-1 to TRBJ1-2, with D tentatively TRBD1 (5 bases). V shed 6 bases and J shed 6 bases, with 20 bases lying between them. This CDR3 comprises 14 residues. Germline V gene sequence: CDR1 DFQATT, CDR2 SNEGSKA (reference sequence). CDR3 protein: CSAPVRVLGDGYTF. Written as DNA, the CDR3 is TGCAGTGCCCCAGTGAGAGTGCTAGGGGATGGCTACACCTTC.

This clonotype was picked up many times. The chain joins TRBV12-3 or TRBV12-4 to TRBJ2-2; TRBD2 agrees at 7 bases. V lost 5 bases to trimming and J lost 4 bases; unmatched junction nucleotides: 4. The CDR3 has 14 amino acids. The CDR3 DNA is TGTGCCAGCAGTCAGCGGGGAAGCACCGGGGAGCTGTTTTTT. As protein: CASSQRGSTGELFF.

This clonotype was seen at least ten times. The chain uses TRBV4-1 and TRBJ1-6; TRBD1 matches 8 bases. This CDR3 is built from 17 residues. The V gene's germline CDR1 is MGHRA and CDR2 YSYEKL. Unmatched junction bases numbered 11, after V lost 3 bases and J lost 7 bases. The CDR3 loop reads CASSQGLRGPGNSPLHF. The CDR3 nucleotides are TGCGCCAGCAGCCAGGGTCTCAGGGGGCCGGGAAATTCACCCCTCCACTTT.

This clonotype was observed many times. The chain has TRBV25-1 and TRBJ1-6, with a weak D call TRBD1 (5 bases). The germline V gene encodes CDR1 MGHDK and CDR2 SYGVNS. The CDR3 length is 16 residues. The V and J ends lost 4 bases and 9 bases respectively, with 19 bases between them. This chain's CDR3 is CASSVEKARDCSPLHF. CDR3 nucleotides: TGTGCCAGCAGTGTAGAGAAGGCCAGGGACTGTTCACCCCTCCACTTT.

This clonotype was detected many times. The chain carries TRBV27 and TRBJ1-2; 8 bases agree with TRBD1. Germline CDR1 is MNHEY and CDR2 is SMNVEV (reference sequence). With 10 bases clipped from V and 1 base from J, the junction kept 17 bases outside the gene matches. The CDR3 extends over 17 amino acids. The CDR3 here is CATSTRAGGAFNYGYTF. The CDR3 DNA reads TGTGCCACCTCGACTCGGGCAGGGGGCGCCTTTAACTATGGCTACACCTTC.

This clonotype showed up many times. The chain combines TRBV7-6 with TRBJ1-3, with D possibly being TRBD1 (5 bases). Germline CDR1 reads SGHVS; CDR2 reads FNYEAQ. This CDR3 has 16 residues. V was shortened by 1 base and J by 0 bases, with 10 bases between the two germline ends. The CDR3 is CASSLVGGSSGNTIYF. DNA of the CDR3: TGTGCCAGCAGCTTAGTTGGGGGAAGCTCTGGAAACACCATATATTTT. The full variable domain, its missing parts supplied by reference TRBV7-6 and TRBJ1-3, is GAGVSQSPRYKVTKRGQDVALRCDPISGHVSLYWYRQALGQGPEFLTYFNYEAQQDKSGLPNDRFSAERPEGSISTLTIQRTEQRDSAMYRCASSLVGGSSGNTIYFGEGSWLTVV.

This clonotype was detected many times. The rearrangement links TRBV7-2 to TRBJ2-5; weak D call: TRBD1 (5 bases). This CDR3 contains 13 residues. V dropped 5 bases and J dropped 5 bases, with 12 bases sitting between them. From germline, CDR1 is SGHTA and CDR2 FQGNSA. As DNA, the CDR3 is TGTGCCAGCAGCCCTCAGGGTGATGAGACCCAGTACTTC. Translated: CASSPQGDETQYF.

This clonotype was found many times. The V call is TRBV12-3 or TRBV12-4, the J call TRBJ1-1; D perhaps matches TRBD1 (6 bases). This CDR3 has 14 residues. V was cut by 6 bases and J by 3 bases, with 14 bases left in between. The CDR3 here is CASSLTGPDTEAFF. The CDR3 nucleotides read TGTGCCAGCAGCCTGACAGGTCCCGACACTGAAGCTTTCTTT.

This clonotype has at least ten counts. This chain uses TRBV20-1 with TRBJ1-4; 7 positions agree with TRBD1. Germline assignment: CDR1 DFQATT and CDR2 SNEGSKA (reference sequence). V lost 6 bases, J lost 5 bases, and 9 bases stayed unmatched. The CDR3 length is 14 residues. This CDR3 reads CSAGVGTENEKLFF. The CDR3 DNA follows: TGCAGTGCCGGCGTCGGGACAGAGAATGAAAAACTGTTTTTT.

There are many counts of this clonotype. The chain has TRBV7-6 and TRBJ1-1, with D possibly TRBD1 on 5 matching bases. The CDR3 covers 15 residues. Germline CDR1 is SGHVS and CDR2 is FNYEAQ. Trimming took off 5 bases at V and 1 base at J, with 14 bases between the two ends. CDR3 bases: TGTGCCAGCAGCCGGCCAGGGTCCCAGAACACTGAAGCTTTCTTT. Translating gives CASSRPGSQNTEAFF.

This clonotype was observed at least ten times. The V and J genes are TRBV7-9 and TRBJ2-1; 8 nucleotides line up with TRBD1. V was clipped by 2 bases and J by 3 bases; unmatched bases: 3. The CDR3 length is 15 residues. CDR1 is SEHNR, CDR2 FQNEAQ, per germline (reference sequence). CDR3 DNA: TGTGCCAGCAGCTTACGACAGGGGAACTACAATGAGCAGTTCTTC. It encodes CASSLRQGNYNEQFF.

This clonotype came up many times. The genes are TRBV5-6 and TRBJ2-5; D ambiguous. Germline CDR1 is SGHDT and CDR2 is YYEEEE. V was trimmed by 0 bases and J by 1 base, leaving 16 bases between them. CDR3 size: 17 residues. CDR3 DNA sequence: TGTGCCAGCAGCTTGGACGTCGGGTCCAACCCCCAAGAGACCCAGTACTTC. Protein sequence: CASSLDVGSNPQETQYF.

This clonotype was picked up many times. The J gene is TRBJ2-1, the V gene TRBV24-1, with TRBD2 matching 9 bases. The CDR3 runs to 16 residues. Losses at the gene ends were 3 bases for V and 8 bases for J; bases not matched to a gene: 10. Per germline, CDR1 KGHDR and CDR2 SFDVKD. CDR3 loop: CATSDPAGGLRDEQFF. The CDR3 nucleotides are TGTGCCACCAGTGATCCGGCGGGGGGGCTTCGCGATGAGCAGTTCTTC.

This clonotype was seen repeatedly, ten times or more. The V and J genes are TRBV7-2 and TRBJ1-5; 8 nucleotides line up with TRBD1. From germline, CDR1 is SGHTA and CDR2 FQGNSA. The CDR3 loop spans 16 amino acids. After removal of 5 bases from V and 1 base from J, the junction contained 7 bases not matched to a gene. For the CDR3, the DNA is TGTGCCAGCAGCAAATGGACAGGGATGAGCAATCAGCCCCAGCATTTT. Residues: CASSKWTGMSNQPQHF. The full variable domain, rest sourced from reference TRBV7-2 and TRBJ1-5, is GAGVSQSPSNKVTEKGKDVELRCDPISGHTALYWYRQSLGQGLEFLIYFQGNSAPDKSGLPSDRFSAERTGGSVSTLTIQRTQQEDSAVYLCASSKWTGMSNQPQHFGDGTRLSIL.

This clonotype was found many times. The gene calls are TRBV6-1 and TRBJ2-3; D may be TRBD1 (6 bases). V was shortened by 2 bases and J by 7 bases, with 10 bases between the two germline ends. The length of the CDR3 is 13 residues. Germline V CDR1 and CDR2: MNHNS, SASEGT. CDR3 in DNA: TGTGCCAGCAGTGAAAGAGGACAGAATACGCAGTATTTT. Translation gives CASSERGQNTQYF.

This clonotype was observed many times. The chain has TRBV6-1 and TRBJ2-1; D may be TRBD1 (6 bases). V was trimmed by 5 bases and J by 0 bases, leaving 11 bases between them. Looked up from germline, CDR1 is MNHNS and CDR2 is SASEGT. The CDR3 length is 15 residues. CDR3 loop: CASSRQDSSYNEQFF. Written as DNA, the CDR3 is TGTGCCAGCAGTCGACAGGACTCCTCCTACAATGAGCAGTTCTTC.

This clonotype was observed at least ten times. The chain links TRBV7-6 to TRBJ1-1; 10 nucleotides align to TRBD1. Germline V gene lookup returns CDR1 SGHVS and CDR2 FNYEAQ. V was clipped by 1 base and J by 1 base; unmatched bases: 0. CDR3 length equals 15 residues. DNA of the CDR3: TGTGCCAGCAGCTTAGGACAGGGGGCGAACACTGAAGCTTTCTTT. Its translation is CASSLGQGANTEAFF. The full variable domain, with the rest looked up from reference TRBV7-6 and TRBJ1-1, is GAGVSQSPRYKVTKRGQDVALRCDPISGHVSLYWYRQALGQGPEFLTYFNYEAQQDKSGLPNDRFSAERPEGSISTLTIQRTEQRDSAMYRCASSLGQGANTEAFFGQGTRLTVV.

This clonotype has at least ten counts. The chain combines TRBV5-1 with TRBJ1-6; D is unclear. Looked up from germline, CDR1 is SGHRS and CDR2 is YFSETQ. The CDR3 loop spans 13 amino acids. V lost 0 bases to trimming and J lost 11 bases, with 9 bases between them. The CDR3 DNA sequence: TGCGCCAGCAGCTTGGAGCCCTGGACACCCCTCCACTTT. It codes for CASSLEPWTPLHF.

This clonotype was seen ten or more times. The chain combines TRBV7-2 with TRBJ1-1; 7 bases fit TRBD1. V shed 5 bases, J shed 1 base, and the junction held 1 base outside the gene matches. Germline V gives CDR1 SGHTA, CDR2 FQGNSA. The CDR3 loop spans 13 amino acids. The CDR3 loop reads CASSRDRNTEAFF. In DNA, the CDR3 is TGTGCCAGCAGCCGGGACAGGAACACTGAAGCTTTCTTT.

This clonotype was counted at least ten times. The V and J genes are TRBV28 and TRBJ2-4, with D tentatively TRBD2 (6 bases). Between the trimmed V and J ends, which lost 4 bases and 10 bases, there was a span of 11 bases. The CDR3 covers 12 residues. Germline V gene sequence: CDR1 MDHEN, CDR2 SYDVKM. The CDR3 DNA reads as TGTGCCAGCAGTTCCGGGGGTACGATTCAGTACTTC. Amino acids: CASSSGGTIQYF.

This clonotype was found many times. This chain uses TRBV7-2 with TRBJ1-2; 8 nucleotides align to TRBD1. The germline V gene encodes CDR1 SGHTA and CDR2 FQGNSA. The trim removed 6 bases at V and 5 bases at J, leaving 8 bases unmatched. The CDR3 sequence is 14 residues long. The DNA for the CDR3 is TGTGCCAGCAGTCGCGGACAGGGAGGGTATGGCTACACCTTC. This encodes CASSRGQGGYGYTF.

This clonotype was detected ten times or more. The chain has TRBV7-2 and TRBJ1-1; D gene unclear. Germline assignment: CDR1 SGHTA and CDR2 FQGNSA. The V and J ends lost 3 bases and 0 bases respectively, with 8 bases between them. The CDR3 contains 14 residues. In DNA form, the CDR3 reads TGTGCCAGCAGCTTCCTCCGGGTGAACACTGAAGCTTTCTTT. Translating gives CASSFLRVNTEAFF.

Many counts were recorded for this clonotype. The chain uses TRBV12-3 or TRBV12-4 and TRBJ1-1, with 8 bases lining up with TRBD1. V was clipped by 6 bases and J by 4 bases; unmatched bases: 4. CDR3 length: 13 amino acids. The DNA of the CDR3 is TGTGCCAGCAGCGGACAGGGCCGCACTGAAGCTTTCTTT. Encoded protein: CASSGQGRTEAFF.

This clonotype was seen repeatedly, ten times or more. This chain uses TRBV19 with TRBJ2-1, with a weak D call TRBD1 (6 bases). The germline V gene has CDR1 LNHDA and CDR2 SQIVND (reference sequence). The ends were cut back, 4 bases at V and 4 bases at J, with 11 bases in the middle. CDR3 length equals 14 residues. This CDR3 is CASSRQERYNEQFF. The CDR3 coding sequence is TGTGCCAGTAGTAGACAGGAGCGGTACAATGAGCAGTTCTTC.

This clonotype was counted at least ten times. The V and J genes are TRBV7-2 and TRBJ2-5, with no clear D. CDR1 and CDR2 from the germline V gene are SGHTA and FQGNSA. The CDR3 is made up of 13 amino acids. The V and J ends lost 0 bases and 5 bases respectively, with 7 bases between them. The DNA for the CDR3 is TGTGCCAGCAGCTTAGCACCTCCGGAGACCCAGTACTTC. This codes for CASSLAPPETQYF.

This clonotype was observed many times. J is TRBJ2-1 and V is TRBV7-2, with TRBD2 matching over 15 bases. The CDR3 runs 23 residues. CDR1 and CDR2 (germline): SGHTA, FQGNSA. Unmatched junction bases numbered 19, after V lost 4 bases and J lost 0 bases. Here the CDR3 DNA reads TGTGCCAGCAGCTCACAACTCGGACTAGCGGGGGGGTGGGTCGGGGGCTCCTACAATGAGCAGTTCTTC. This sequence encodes CASSSQLGLAGGWVGGSYNEQFF.

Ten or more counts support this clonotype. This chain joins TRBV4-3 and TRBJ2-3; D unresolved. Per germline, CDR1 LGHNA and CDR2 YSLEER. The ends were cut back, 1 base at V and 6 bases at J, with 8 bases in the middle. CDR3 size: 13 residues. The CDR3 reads CASSQAGRDTQYF. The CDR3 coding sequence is TGCGCCAGCAGCCAAGCTGGACGGGATACGCAGTATTTT.

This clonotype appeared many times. The CDR3 sequence: CASSQYDQGLYGYTF. DNA for the CDR3: TGTGCCAGCAGCCAATATGATCAGGGGTTATATGGCTACACCTTC. V and J are TRBV14 and TRBJ1-2; perhaps TRBD1 as D (6 bases). Germline values: CDR1 SGHDN, CDR2 FVKESK. Trimming left V 2 bases short and J 5 bases short, with 15 bases between. The CDR3 consists of 15 residues.

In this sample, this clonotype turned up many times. CDR3 protein: CASSLGTPNSPLHF. As DNA, the CDR3 is TGTGCCAGCAGCCTCGGGACACCTAATTCACCCCTCCACTTT. This rearrangement joins TRBV5-6 to TRBJ1-6, with a weak D call TRBD1 (6 bases). The CDR3 consists of 14 residues. Trimming removed 4 bases at V and 6 bases at J, with 11 bases between. Germline values: CDR1 SGHDT, CDR2 YYEEEE.